The clone carrying this TCR beta chain was found many times. The CDR3 end lies 3 residues beyond the end of the read and is filled in from the germline J gene. Most patients and controls had Caucasian heritage. Repertoires were generated with immunoSEQ multiplex PCR, while TCRdb's copy carries only in-frame clones and drops some. The profile covers tens of thousands of clones, none occurring a single time. The entry originates in a study of T cell clonality in common variable immunodeficiency. This CDR3 region has 14 residues. CDR1 is LNHDA, CDR2 SQIVND, per germline (reference sequence). J gave up 9 bases and V 5 bases, and 9 bases lay outside the gene matches.

This receptor was obtained from a person aged 18 to 69 in good health. V gene TRBV19 combines with J gene TRBJ1-5; 8 bases map to TRBD1. The sample was peripheral blood mononuclear cells. The DNA read from the CDR3 is TGTGCCAGTAGTGACAGGGGTCACGGCTGGCCC. Translating gives CASSDRGHGWP. The whole CDR3 protein is CASSDRGHGWPQHF. The whole variable domain, filled in from reference TRBV19 and TRBJ1-5, reads DGGITQSPKYLFRKEGQNVTLSCEQNLNHDAMYWYRQDPGQGLRLIYYSQIVNDFQKGDIAEGYSVSREKKESFPLTVTSAQKNPTAFYLCASSDRGHGWPQHFGDGTRLSIL.